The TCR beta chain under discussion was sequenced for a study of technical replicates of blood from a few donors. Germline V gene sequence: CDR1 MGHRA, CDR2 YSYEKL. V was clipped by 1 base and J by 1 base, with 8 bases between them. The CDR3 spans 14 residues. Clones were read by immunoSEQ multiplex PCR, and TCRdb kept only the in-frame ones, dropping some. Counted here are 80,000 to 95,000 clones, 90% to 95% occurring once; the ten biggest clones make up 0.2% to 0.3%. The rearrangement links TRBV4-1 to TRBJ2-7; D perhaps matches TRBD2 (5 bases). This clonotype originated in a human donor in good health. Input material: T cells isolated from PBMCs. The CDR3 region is CASSQGAESYEQYF. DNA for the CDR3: TGCGCCAGCAGCCAAGGAGCGGAGTCCTACGAGCAGTACTTC.